The 18 T cell receptor beta chains below were found in one sample sequenced in a study of T cell changes during pregnancy in multiple sclerosis. Repertoires were generated with immunoSEQ multiplex PCR, while TCRdb's copy carries only in-frame clones and drops some. This sample has 100,000 or so clones, with about 90% found just once. The specimen was peripheral blood, collected after pregnancy. These receptors were taken from a female donor with multiple sclerosis, enrolled in a pregnancy study.

The V and J genes are TRBV27 and TRBJ2-1, with TRBD2 matching 12 bases. From germline, CDR1 is MNHEY and CDR2 SMNVEV (reference sequence). This CDR3 is built from 15 residues. Trimming took 2 bases from V and 6 from J; bases not matched to a gene: 2. The CDR3 spells CASSLRLAGVNEQFF. CDR3 nucleotides: TGTGCCAGCAGTTTACGACTAGCGGGAGTCAATGAGCAGTTCTTC.

V usage is TRBV19 and J usage is TRBJ2-7; D may be TRBD2 (5 bases). The CDR3 loop spans 13 amino acids. The germline CDR1 and CDR2 sequences are LNHDA and SQIVND (reference sequence). Trimming stripped 7 bases from V and 1 base from J, with 11 bases between. CDR3: CASKDYDSYEQYF. In DNA form, the CDR3 reads TGTGCCAGTAAAGACTATGATTCCTACGAGCAGTACTTC.

The chain carries TRBV9 and TRBJ1-1; the D is unclear. With 1 base removed from V and 0 bases from J, the gap between germline ends came to 7 bases. The CDR3 has 14 residues. Germline CDR1 is SGDLS and CDR2 is YYNGEE. CDR3 sequence: CASSVSRMNTEAFF. In DNA form, the CDR3 reads TGTGCCAGCAGCGTATCGCGGATGAACACTGAAGCTTTCTTT.

This sequence joins TRBV18 and TRBJ2-3, with no clear D. V was clipped by 0 bases and J by 3 bases, with 10 bases between them. The CDR3 runs to 15 residues. CDR1 is KGHSH and CDR2 is LQKENI in the germline V gene. In DNA, the CDR3 is TGTGCCAGCTCACCACCAAGGAGCAAAACAGATACGCAGTATTTT. Translation gives CASSPPRSKTDTQYF.

The rearrangement joins TRBV28 to TRBJ1-5, with D uncertain. CDR1 and CDR2 (germline): MDHEN, SYDVKM. The CDR3 totals 15 residues. The ends were cut back, 3 bases at V and 2 bases at J, with 11 bases in the middle. CDR3 sequence reads: CASSFRGVGNQPQHF. CDR3 sequence (DNA): TGTGCCAGCAGTTTTCGCGGAGTCGGCAATCAGCCCCAGCATTTT.

The CDR3 DNA sequence: TGTGCCAGCATCCCCGCCGGGGGGCCTCAACCAAACACAGATACGCAGTATTTT. Protein sequence: CASIPAGGPQPNTDTQYF. V gene TRBV27 combines with J gene TRBJ2-3; D is possibly TRBD2 (7 bases). V lost 7 bases, J lost 2 bases, and 25 bases lay in between. Looked up from germline, CDR1 is MNHEY and CDR2 is SMNVEV (reference sequence). The CDR3 has 18 residues.

The V gene is TRBV7-9, the J gene TRBJ1-2; tentatively, D is TRBD1 (6 bases). The CDR3 runs to 15 residues. The V end was cut by 0 bases, the J end by 3 bases, with 11 bases between. From germline, CDR1 is SEHNR and CDR2 FQNEAQ (reference sequence). The CDR3 spells CASSLAGGLHYGYTF. For the CDR3, the DNA is TGTGCCAGCAGCTTAGCGGGGGGGCTTCACTATGGCTACACCTTC.

J is TRBJ2-2 and V is TRBV2; TRBD2 might be the D (5 bases). Germline CDR1 and CDR2: SNHLY and FYNNEI. Between the trimmed V and J ends, which lost 8 bases and 5 bases, there was a span of 15 bases. The CDR3 spans 14 residues. CDR3 region: CASLGLSGTGELFF. The CDR3 coding sequence is TGTGCCAGCTTAGGACTGAGTGGGACCGGGGAGCTGTTTTTT.

The chain recombines TRBV5-1 with TRBJ2-2; D not resolved. Germline assignment: CDR1 SGHRS and CDR2 YFSETQ. The V end was cut by 5 bases, the J end by 5 bases, with 16 bases between. The CDR3 is 15 amino acids. The CDR3 protein is CASRDRLEKTGELFF. In nucleotides, the CDR3 is TGCGCCAGCAGAGACCGACTTGAGAAGACCGGGGAGCTGTTTTTT.

The chain is built from TRBV5-6 and TRBJ2-5; 7 bases align to TRBD1. The CDR3 spans 16 residues. The germline CDR1 and CDR2 sequences are SGHDT and YYEEEE. J was trimmed by 5 bases and V by 4 bases; bases with no gene match: 14. CDR3 sequence reads: CASSGYRGSVLETQYF. Written as DNA, the CDR3 is TGTGCCAGCAGCGGATACAGGGGAAGTGTCTTGGAGACCCAGTACTTC.

The CDR3 loop reads CATSRDPRMGQGNTEAFF. As DNA, the CDR3 is TGTGCCACCAGCAGAGACCCACGGATGGGACAGGGAAACACTGAAGCTTTCTTT. The V gene is TRBV15, the J gene TRBJ1-1; 9 nucleotides align to TRBD1. After removal of 0 bases from V and 2 bases from J, the junction contained 10 bases not matched to a gene. Germline CDR1 LNHNV, CDR2 YYDKDF (reference sequence). The CDR3 sequence is 18 residues long.

This chain uses TRBV28 with TRBJ1-5; 8 positions agree with TRBD1. CDR3 size: 15 residues. J was trimmed by 2 bases and V by 7 bases; bases with no gene match: 7. CDR1 MDHEN and CDR2 SYDVKM come from the germline V gene. CDR3 DNA sequence: TGTGCCAGCATCCGCAGGGACAGGCGCAATCAGCCCCAGCATTTT. Translating gives CASIRRDRRNQPQHF.

The genes are TRBV2 and TRBJ1-2; tentative D call: TRBD1 (5 bases). V shed 5 bases and J shed 8 bases, with 15 bases lying between them. This CDR3 has 13 residues. CDR1 SNHLY and CDR2 FYNNEI come from the germline V gene. CDR3 coding DNA: TGTGCCAGCAGTCCTTCTTTAGGGGAAGGCTACACCTTC. The encoded protein is CASSPSLGEGYTF.

V gene TRBV6-1 combines with J gene TRBJ2-7; 13 bases fit TRBD2. The CDR3 loop spans 18 amino acids. The ends lost 0 bases at V and 1 base at J; junction bases unmatched: 6. Germline loops: CDR1 MNHNS, CDR2 SASEGT. The CDR3 loop is CASSEALPGLAGSYEQYF. CDR3 nucleotides: TGTGCCAGCAGTGAAGCGCTTCCGGGACTAGCGGGGTCCTACGAGCAGTACTTC.

V usage is TRBV2 and J usage is TRBJ2-4, with 8 positions matching TRBD1. The V segment lost 11 bases and the J segment 0 bases; nucleotides outside the gene matches: 9. This CDR3 has 15 amino acids. CDR1 SNHLY and CDR2 FYNNEI come from the germline V gene. The chain's CDR3 is CAAGQGGLAKNIQYF. The CDR3 region has the DNA TGTGCCGCCGGACAGGGCGGCCTAGCCAAAAACATTCAGTACTTC.

The J gene is TRBJ2-2, the V gene TRBV5-6; possible D gene TRBD1, 5 bases. Germline loops: CDR1 SGHDT, CDR2 YYEEEE. Between the trimmed V and J ends, which lost 3 bases and 7 bases, there was a span of 10 bases. The length of the CDR3 is 13 residues. The CDR3 DNA is TGTGCCAGCAGCTATTATAGGGGCGGGGAGCTGTTTTTT. It is translated as CASSYYRGGELFF.

There are a few counts of this clone. The J gene is TRBJ2-5, the V gene TRBV6-9; D might be TRBD1 (5 bases). Germline lookup yields CDR1 MNHGY and CDR2 SVAAGI. The CDR3 runs 18 residues. V lost 6 bases, J lost 4 bases, and 27 bases lay in between. CDR3 sequence (DNA): TGTGCCAGCAGCCCTACATACCGCGACAGCGACGAGAGAGAGACCCAGTACTTC. Protein sequence: CASSPTYRDSDERETQYF.

The chain recombines TRBV5-1 with TRBJ2-5; 9 nucleotides match TRBD1. This CDR3 spans 17 amino acids. Per germline, CDR1 SGHRS and CDR2 YFSETQ. The ends lost 2 bases at V and 5 bases at J; junction bases unmatched: 13. The CDR3 DNA is TGCGCCAGCAGCTTTAAAGAACAGGGGGCGGCGGGGGAGACCCAGTACTTC. Protein product: CASSFKEQGAAGETQYF.